Listed below are T cell receptor beta chains from one sample, sequenced in a study of T cells in Graves' hyperthyroidism and ophthalmopathy. TCRdb itself ran the multiplex PCR reads through MiXCR, one entry per CDR3 protein. The table shows 700,000 to 950,000 distinct CDR3 sequences, with around a third occurring only once. Sample: blood. The receptor set was obtained from a middle-aged woman with Graves' hyperthyroidism. Each CDR3 is given with its conserved first and last residue. The order of the fields is J gene, clone size, D gene, V gene, CDR3 protein, CDR3 DNA. A D gene is named only where the DNA matches it firmly. Where a row states a size, it is once, few, many or the class of an expanded clone; other rows omit it.

J: TRBJ1-2
size: many
D: -
V: TRBV2
CDR3: CAGRRVGYGYTF
DNA: TGTGCCGGACGCAGGGTGGGCTATGGCTACACCTTC

J: TRBJ1-6
size: few
D: TRBD1
V: TRBV30
CDR3: CAWTDRRRSPLHF
DNA: TGTGCCTGGACGGACAGGAGGCGTTCACCCCTCCACTTT

J: TRBJ1-2
size: -
D: -
V: TRBV12-3/TRBV12-4
CDR3: CASSFALPDYLAF
DNA: TGTGCCAGCAGTTTCGCCCTTCCGGACTATCTCGCCTTC

J: TRBJ2-6
size: many
D: -
V: TRBV9
CDR3: CASSVSGTGANVLTF
DNA: TGTGCCAGCAGCGTATCAGGGACCGGGGCCAACGTCCTGACTTTC

J: TRBJ1-2
size: few
D: -
V: TRBV9
CDR3: CASSVAPEYGYTF
DNA: TGTGCCAGCAGCGTAGCCCCAGAATATGGCTACACCTTC

J: TRBJ1-5
size: -
D: -
V: TRBV28
CDR3: CASSLVMGRGQPQHF
DNA: TGTGCCAGCAGTTTGGTCATGGGGAGGGGCCAGCCCCAGCATTTT

J: TRBJ1-3
size: -
D: TRBD1
V: TRBV6-5
CDR3: CASSRQGVYGNTIYF
DNA: TGTGCCAGCAGTCGTCAGGGGGTTTACGGAAACACCATATATTTT

J: TRBJ1-2
size: few
D: TRBD1
V: TRBV19
CDR3: CATTTNRGDGYTF
DNA: TGTGCCACCACGACCAACAGGGGGGACGGCTACACCTTC

J: TRBJ1-1
size: many
D: -
V: TRBV7-9
CDR3: CASRSGRSTEAFF
DNA: TGTGCCAGCAGATCTGGGCGCAGCACTGAAGCTTTCTTT

J: TRBJ1-4
size: -
D: -
V: TRBV19
CDR3: CASSITASNEKLFF
DNA: TGTGCCAGTAGTATCACGGCGTCTAATGAAAAACTGTTTTTT

J: TRBJ1-2
size: few
D: -
V: TRBV6-5
CDR3: CASLSPGGYGYTF
DNA: TGTGCCAGCCTTAGTCCGGGGGGCTATGGCTACACCTTC

J: TRBJ2-7
size: many
D: -
V: TRBV6-5
CDR3: CASSFRGPSYEQYF
DNA: TGTGCCAGCAGCTTCAGGGGACCTTCCTACGAGCAGTACTTC

J: TRBJ2-7
size: once
D: -
V: TRBV7-9
CDR3: CASSQDAAPYEQYF
DNA: TGTGCCAGCAGCCAAGACGCAGCTCCCTACGAGCAGTACTTC

J: TRBJ1-1
size: many
D: -
V: TRBV6-5
CDR3: CASSTRGESTEAFF
DNA: TGTGCCAGCAGCACCCGGGGTGAGTCGACTGAAGCTTTCTTT

J: TRBJ2-5
size: -
D: -
V: TRBV20-1
CDR3: CSARDPGVAETQYF
DNA: TGCAGTGCTAGAGATCCGGGGGTAGCAGAGACCCAGTACTTC

J: TRBJ2-7
size: many
D: -
V: TRBV7-9
CDR3: CASSLYSGEQYF
DNA: TGTGCCAGCAGCTTATATTCGGGAGAGCAGTACTTC

J: TRBJ1-2
size: -
D: -
V: TRBV7-6
CDR3: CASSLTEGGGYTF
DNA: TGTGCTAGCAGCCTCACGGAGGGAGGTGGCTACACCTTC

J: TRBJ1-2
size: -
D: -
V: TRBV19
CDR3: CASSIYHGHTF
DNA: TGTGCCAGTAGTATTTACCATGGCCACACCTTC

J: TRBJ2-2
size: many
D: -
V: TRBV12-3/TRBV12-4
CDR3: CASSLFENTGELFF
DNA: TGTGCCAGCAGTTTATTCGAGAACACCGGGGAGCTGTTTTTT

J: TRBJ1-6
size: many
D: -
V: TRBV29-1
CDR3: CSVGESQNSPLHF
DNA: TGCAGCGTTGGGGAGTCTCAAAATTCACCCCTCCACTTT

J: TRBJ1-3
size: -
D: -
V: TRBV15
CDR3: CATRTIYF
DNA: TGTGCCACTCGCACAATATATTTT

J: TRBJ1-2
size: many
D: -
V: TRBV20-1
CDR3: CSARDYSGGIYGYTF
DNA: TGCAGTGCTAGAGATTATTCGGGCGGAATCTATGGCTACACCTTC

J: TRBJ2-5
size: -
D: -
V: TRBV5-1
CDR3: CASSPETGLQETQYF
DNA: TGCGCCAGCAGCCCAGAAACAGGGTTACAGGAGACCCAGTACTTC

J: TRBJ1-2
size: -
D: -
V: TRBV11-1
CDR3: CASSLTDGQLYGYTF
DNA: TGTGCCAGCAGTCTTACTGACGGCCAGCTATATGGCTACACCTTC

J: TRBJ1-4
size: -
D: -
V: TRBV7-2
CDR3: CASSQYGAATNEKLFF
DNA: TGCGCCAGCAGCCAATACGGGGCAGCAACTAATGAAAAACTGTTTTTT

J: TRBJ2-3
size: -
D: TRBD2
V: TRBV2
CDR3: CASSEQGLAGEGTQYF
DNA: TGTGCCAGCAGTGAGCAGGGACTAGCGGGGGAGGGTACGCAGTATTTT

J: TRBJ2-3
size: few
D: -
V: TRBV12-3/TRBV12-4
CDR3: CAITASETDTQYF
DNA: TGTGCCATCACAGCTAGCGAAACAGATACGCAGTATTTT

J: TRBJ2-2
size: many
D: -
V: TRBV2
CDR3: CASRLENTGELFF
DNA: TGTGCCAGCAGGCTCGAGAACACCGGGGAGCTGTTTTTT

J: TRBJ2-7
size: -
D: -
V: TRBV5-1
CDR3: CASSSGPGSYEQYF
DNA: TGCGCCAGCAGCTCGGGACCGGGCTCCTACGAGCAGTACTTC

J: TRBJ2-2
size: few
D: TRBD2
V: TRBV7-9
CDR3: CASSLIAGYTGELFF
DNA: TGTGCCAGCAGCTTAATAGCGGGATACACCGGGGAGCTGTTTTTT

J: TRBJ2-2
size: -
D: -
V: TRBV4-3
CDR3: CASSQGGLTANTGGLFF
DNA: TGCGCCAGCAGCCAAGGGGGACTTACCGCGAACACCGGGGGGCTGTTTTTT

J: TRBJ1-3
size: -
D: TRBD1
V: TRBV5-6
CDR3: CASSYNGQGLNTIYF
DNA: TGTGCCAGCAGTTATAACGGACAGGGGTTGAACACCATATATTTT

J: TRBJ1-2
size: few
D: -
V: TRBV27
CDR3: CASSLLGPWRVTF
DNA: TGTGCCAGCAGTTTGCTCGGACCTTGGAGGGTCACCTTC

J: TRBJ2-7
size: -
D: -
V: TRBV7-9
CDR3: CASGQQGGTGGFYEQYF
DNA: TGTGCCAGCGGACAACAGGGGGGGACCGGGGGTTTCTACGAGCAATACTTC

J: TRBJ2-7
size: few
D: TRBD1
V: TRBV20-1
CDR3: CSARDPGQGSYEQYF
DNA: TGCAGTGCTAGAGATCCGGGACAGGGGTCCTACGAGCAGTACTTC

J: TRBJ2-7
size: few
D: -
V: TRBV7-9
CDR3: CASSLEPDSPYEQYF
DNA: TGTGCCAGCAGCTTAGAGCCGGACTCCCCCTACGAGCAGTACTTC

J: TRBJ2-5
size: few
D: -
V: TRBV7-9
CDR3: CASSLGLSQETQYF
DNA: TGTGCCAGCAGCTTAGGACTTTCTCAAGAGACCCAGTACTTC

J: TRBJ2-5
size: many
D: TRBD1
V: TRBV7-6
CDR3: CASSLGPGQGSAFGETQYF
DNA: TGTGCCAGCAGCTTAGGGCCGGGACAGGGGTCGGCGTTTGGAGAGACCCAGTACTTC

J: TRBJ2-2
size: -
D: -
V: TRBV7-9
CDR3: CASTSVGLGTGELFF
DNA: TGTGCCAGCACCTCCGTGGGGCTCGGCACCGGGGAGCTGTTTTTT

J: TRBJ2-1
size: -
D: -
V: TRBV5-8
CDR3: CASSEAERTFGEQFF
DNA: TGTGCCAGCAGTGAAGCTGAGCGGACCTTCGGAGAGCAGTTCTTC

J: TRBJ2-2
size: many
D: -
V: TRBV7-2
CDR3: CASSMLGLWEGTGELFF
DNA: TGTGCCAGCAGCATGTTGGGACTTTGGGAAGGGACCGGGGAGCTGTTTTTT

J: TRBJ1-3
size: many
D: -
V: TRBV7-2
CDR3: CASSLGRGLSGNTIYF
DNA: TGTGCCAGCAGCTTAGGCAGGGGACTCTCTGGAAACACCATATATTTT

J: TRBJ1-6
size: -
D: TRBD1
V: TRBV19
CDR3: CASSIDLRDRDKYSPLHF
DNA: TGTGCCAGTAGTATAGATCTCCGGGACAGGGACAAATACTCACCCCTCCACTTT

J: TRBJ2-7
size: many
D: -
V: TRBV2
CDR3: CASSERAGDSF
DNA: TGTGCCAGCAGTGAAAGAGCGGGCGACAGTTTC

J: TRBJ2-7
size: few
D: -
V: TRBV4-1
CDR3: CASSQIGRNSYEQYF
DNA: TGCGCCAGCAGCCAAATCGGACGGAACTCCTACGAGCAGTACTTC

J: TRBJ1-2
size: -
D: -
V: TRBV7-2
CDR3: CASSLMPEDSSYTF
DNA: TGTGCCAGCAGCTTAATGCCCGAGGACAGCTCCTACACCTTC

J: TRBJ2-5
size: -
D: TRBD1
V: TRBV5-1
CDR3: CASSARQGPETQYF
DNA: TGTGCCAGCAGCGCTCGACAGGGGCCGGAGACCCAGTACTTC

J: TRBJ1-3
size: -
D: -
V: TRBV19
CDR3: CASIRGDSGNGNTIYF
DNA: TGTGCCAGTATCAGAGGGGACTCCGGGAACGGAAACACCATATATTTT

J: TRBJ1-2
size: -
D: -
V: TRBV7-2
CDR3: CASSQAPGPYGYTF
DNA: TGTGCCAGCAGCCAAGCCCCGGGACCCTATGGCTACACCTTC

J: TRBJ1-2
size: -
D: -
V: TRBV7-9
CDR3: CASSTPEGRINYGYTF
DNA: TGTGCCAGCAGCACTCCCGAGGGACGGATAAACTATGGCTACACCTTC

J: TRBJ1-2
size: -
D: -
V: TRBV4-1
CDR3: CASSQDSSGAVYGYTF
DNA: TGCGCCAGCAGCCAAGATTCGTCGGGAGCCGTCTATGGCTACACCTTC

J: TRBJ1-1
size: few
D: -
V: TRBV24-1
CDR3: CATRERDGEAFF
DNA: TGTGCCACCAGGGAACGGGACGGTGAAGCTTTCTTT

J: TRBJ2-7
size: -
D: -
V: TRBV7-2
CDR3: CASSMAESGGGGAEEQYF
DNA: TGTGCCAGCAGCATGGCCGAATCCGGAGGCGGCGGGGCAGAAGAGCAGTACTTC

J: TRBJ1-5
size: -
D: -
V: TRBV9
CDR3: CASSPRGREPQHF
DNA: TGTGCCAGCTCACCACGAGGTAGAGAGCCCCAGCATTTT

J: TRBJ1-1
size: -
D: TRBD1
V: TRBV6-1
CDR3: CASSAPARQGGKAFF
DNA: TGTGCCAGCAGTGCCCCCGCTCGACAGGGCGGGAAAGCTTTCTTT